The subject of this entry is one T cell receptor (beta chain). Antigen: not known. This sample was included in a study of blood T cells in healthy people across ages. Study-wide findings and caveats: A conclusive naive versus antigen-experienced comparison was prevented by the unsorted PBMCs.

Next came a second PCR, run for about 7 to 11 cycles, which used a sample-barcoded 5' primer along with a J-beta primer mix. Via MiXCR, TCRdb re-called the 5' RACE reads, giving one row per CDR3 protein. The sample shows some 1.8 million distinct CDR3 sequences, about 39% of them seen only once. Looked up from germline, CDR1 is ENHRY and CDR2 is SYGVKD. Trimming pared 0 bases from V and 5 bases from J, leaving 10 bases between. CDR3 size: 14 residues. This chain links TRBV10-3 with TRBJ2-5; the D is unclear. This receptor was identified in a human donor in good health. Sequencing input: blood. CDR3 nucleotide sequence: TGTGCCATCAGTGAGTCGCGAAACGACGAGACCCAGTACTTC. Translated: CAISESRNDETQYF.